Listed below are T cell receptor beta chains from one sample, sequenced in a study of shared clonotypes between healthy human individuals. Some clones are missing from TCRdb's copy, which holds only in-frame ones; the method was immunoSEQ multiplex PCR. The sample holds 1.5 million to 2.5 million clones, about 95% seen once. The sample taken for sequencing was naive CD8+ T cells sorted from blood. The receptor set was obtained from a man aged 18 to 35 in good health. The CDR3 runs from the conserved cysteine through the conserved F or W. The order of the fields is clone size, V gene, D gene, J gene, CDR3 protein, CDR3 DNA. D genes are given only for firm matches. Part of the rows lack a size; the others show once, few, many or a class for expanded clones.

once	TRBV5-1	-	TRBJ2-7	CASSLALQGSSYEQYF	TGCGCCAGCAGCTTGGCCTTACAGGGTTCCTCCTACGAGCAGTACTTC
-	TRBV9	TRBD2	TRBJ2-3	CASSVVASGGTDTQYF	TGTGCCAGCAGCGTAGTGGCTAGCGGGGGCACAGATACGCAGTATTTT
-	TRBV6-5	TRBD2	TRBJ2-1	CASSYSLAGHNEQFF	TGTGCCAGCAGTTACTCCCTAGCGGGACACAATGAGCAGTTCTTC
-	TRBV7-9	TRBD2	TRBJ2-2	CASSQPPGTSGGYTGELFF	TGTGCCAGCAGCCAACCACCGGGAACTAGCGGAGGGTACACCGGGGAGCTGTTTTTT
few	TRBV7-9	-	TRBJ2-7	CASSLDDGHLSYEQYF	TGTGCCAGCAGCTTAGATGACGGACATCTCTCCTACGAGCAGTACTTC
-	TRBV7-6	-	TRBJ1-2	CASSSTLEGLPYGYTF	TGTGCCAGCAGCTCCACCCTAGAGGGCTTGCCCTATGGCTACACCTTC
once	TRBV29-1	-	TRBJ2-2	CSVEPIDTGELFF	TGCAGCGTTGAACCGATAGACACCGGGGAGCTGTTTTTT
-	TRBV27	-	TRBJ2-7	CASSLSWLYEQYF	TGTGCCAGCAGTTTATCCTGGCTCTACGAGCAGTACTTC
-	TRBV18	TRBD2	TRBJ2-1	CASSPSGLAGRQFF	TGTGCCAGCTCACCCTCCGGACTAGCGGGGAGGCAGTTCTTC
-	TRBV7-9	TRBD2	TRBJ2-5	CASSPGLAGQETQYF	TGTGCCAGCAGCCCAGGACTAGCGGGACAAGAGACCCAGTACTTC
-	TRBV27	-	TRBJ2-3	CASSLLGGWEDTQYF	TGTGCCAGCAGTTTATTAGGGGGGTGGGAAGATACGCAGTATTTT
-	TRBV4-1	TRBD1	TRBJ2-7	CASSQDPGTGRYEQYF	TGCGCCAGCAGCCAAGACCCCGGGACAGGGAGGTACGAGCAGTACTTC
once	TRBV27	-	TRBJ1-5	CASSFIGGNQPQHF	TGTGCCAGCAGTTTCATCGGGGGCAATCAGCCCCAGCATTTT
-	TRBV5-4	-	TRBJ1-1	CASSFQGVIEAFF	TGTGCCAGCAGCTTTCAAGGGGTTATTGAAGCTTTCTTT
-	TRBV9	-	TRBJ1-2	CASSSPGGYTF	TGTGCCAGCAGCTCCCCAGGTGGCTACACCTTC
-	TRBV7-9	-	TRBJ2-1	CASSSDESSYNEQFF	TGTGCCAGCAGCTCGGACGAGAGCTCCTACAATGAGCAGTTCTTC
-	TRBV5-3	TRBD1	TRBJ2-1	CARSGRDRPPYRQFF	TGTGCCAGAAGCGGCCGGGACAGACCCCCATATCGGCAGTTCTTC
-	TRBV29-1	-	TRBJ2-5	CSVAFTGVRETQYF	TGCAGCGTTGCTTTTACGGGGGTGAGGGAGACCCAGTACTTC
-	TRBV7-9	-	TRBJ2-2	CASSLVGPPNTGELFF	TGTGCCAGCAGCTTAGTGGGACCACCGAACACCGGGGAGCTGTTTTTT
few	TRBV27	TRBD1	TRBJ1-6	CASSTGQGNSPLHF	TGTGCCAGCAGTACCGGACAGGGCAATTCACCCCTCCACTTT
-	TRBV27	-	TRBJ1-2	CASSLAAGYGYTF	TGTGCCAGCAGTTTAGCTGCAGGCTATGGCTACACCTTC
-	TRBV7-9	TRBD1	TRBJ1-1	CASSLEGGLPNTEAFF	TGTGCCAGCAGCTTAGAAGGGGGCCTCCCGAACACTGAAGCTTTCTTT
-	TRBV9	TRBD2	TRBJ2-7	CASSAGLAGSYEQYF	TGTGCCAGCAGCGCGGGACTAGCGGGGTCCTACGAGCAGTACTTC
-	TRBV19	-	TRBJ2-6	CASKESAGANVLTF	TGTGCCAGTAAGGAGTCGGCTGGGGCCAACGTCCTGACTTTC
once	TRBV11-2	TRBD2	TRBJ2-3	CASSSTSGGRTDTQYF	TGTGCCAGCAGCTCGACTAGCGGGGGCCGCACAGATACGCAGTATTTT
-	TRBV7-8	-	TRBJ1-1	CASSLERSGSGTEAFF	TGTGCCAGCAGCTTAGAGAGGTCAGGGAGTGGTACTGAAGCTTTCTTT
-	TRBV4-1	-	TRBJ2-7	CASSSSVLDEQYF	TGCGCCAGCAGCAGCTCGGTCCTTGACGAGCAGTACTTC
-	TRBV7-9	-	TRBJ1-1	CASSLERRKAFF	TGTGCCAGCAGCTTAGAAAGAAGAAAAGCTTTCTTT
-	TRBV27	-	TRBJ2-1	CASSLSGGGGVGEQFF	TGTGCCAGCAGTTTATCTGGGGGCGGCGGAGTTGGTGAGCAGTTCTTC
-	TRBV13	TRBD2	TRBJ2-1	CASRWTSGGIYNEQFF	TGTGCCAGCAGGTGGACTAGCGGAGGGATTTACAATGAGCAGTTCTTC
-	TRBV19	-	TRBJ1-2	CASSMSWDGSFGYTF	TGTGCCAGTAGTATGAGTTGGGACGGGTCTTTCGGCTACACCTTC
-	TRBV4-1	TRBD2	TRBJ2-5	CASISAGGQETQYF	TGCGCCAGCATTTCAGCGGGGGGCCAAGAGACCCAGTACTTC
-	TRBV6-5	TRBD1	TRBJ2-5	CASLDRDQETQYF	TGTGCCAGCCTCGACAGGGACCAAGAGACCCAGTACTTC
-	TRBV4-1	TRBD1	TRBJ1-2	CASSHRTGANYGYTF	TGCGCCAGCAGCCACCGGACAGGGGCGAACTATGGCTACACCTTC
-	TRBV5-4	TRBD1	TRBJ1-4	CASVGQGQGNEKLFF	TGTGCCAGCGTAGGACAGGGACAGGGTAATGAAAAACTGTTTTTT
-	TRBV7-9	TRBD2	TRBJ2-5	CASSPPSGVQETQYF	TGTGCCAGCAGCCCCCCTAGCGGAGTCCAAGAGACCCAGTACTTC
-	TRBV7-9	-	TRBJ2-7	CASSSPESDEQYF	TGTGCCAGCAGCTCTCCTGAAAGCGACGAGCAGTACTTC
-	TRBV7-9	TRBD1	TRBJ1-3	CASSSGQGINSGNTIYF	TGTGCCAGCAGCTCGGGACAGGGAATAAACTCTGGAAACACCATATATTTT
-	TRBV29-1	TRBD2	TRBJ2-7	CSVEWEGSYEQYF	TGCAGCGTTGAATGGGAGGGCTCCTACGAGCAGTACTTC
-	TRBV4-1	TRBD1	TRBJ2-2	CASSQEGQGPGELFF	TGCGCCAGCAGCCAAGAGGGACAGGGACCCGGGGAGCTGTTTTTT
few	TRBV6-7	TRBD1	TRBJ1-6	CASSSGQGSYNSPLHF	TGTGCCAGCAGTTCGGGACAGGGCTCCTATAATTCACCCCTCCACTTT
-	TRBV11-2	TRBD2	TRBJ2-7	CASSLIGLAGETAREQYF	TGTGCCAGCAGCTTAATAGGACTAGCGGGAGAGACCGCCAGGGAGCAGTACTTC
-	TRBV6-5	-	TRBJ1-5	CASSYSISSNQPQHF	TGTGCCAGCAGTTACTCGATAAGTAGCAATCAGCCCCAGCATTTT
-	TRBV2	-	TRBJ2-7	CASSELESDHTYEQYF	TGTGCCAGCAGTGAATTAGAGTCAGACCATACCTACGAGCAGTACTTC
-	TRBV18	-	TRBJ2-2	CASSPDTGRNTGELFF	TGTGCCAGCTCACCCGATACAGGCAGGAACACCGGGGAGCTGTTTTTT
-	TRBV4-1	-	TRBJ1-1	CASSQQGTEAFF	TGCGCCAGCAGCCAGCAGGGAACTGAAGCTTTCTTT
-	TRBV6-5	-	TRBJ1-2	CASSYSEGFEGYTF	TGTGCCAGCAGTTACTCGGAGGGTTTCGAGGGCTACACCTTC
-	TRBV5-1	TRBD1	TRBJ1-1	CASSFRTGWNTEAFF	TGCGCCAGCAGCTTCAGGACAGGTTGGAACACTGAAGCTTTCTTT
-	TRBV10-2	TRBD2	TRBJ2-5	CASRPSGGTETQYF	TGCGCCAGCAGGCCTAGCGGGGGGACAGAGACCCAGTACTTC
once	TRBV9	TRBD2	TRBJ2-3	CASSAPGTSGLTTDTQYF	TGTGCCAGCAGCGCCCCTGGGACTAGCGGCCTTACCACAGATACGCAGTATTTT
few	TRBV6-5	-	TRBJ1-6	CASTPVGPNSPLHF	TGTGCCAGCACCCCCGTCGGACCTAATTCACCCCTCCACTTT
once	TRBV28	-	TRBJ2-2	CASSFRVGVQRELFF	TGTGCCAGCAGTTTCCGCGTGGGGGTCCAGCGGGAGCTGTTTTTT